One and the same sample provided the 7 T cell receptor beta chains below, sequenced in a study of T cell responses to AZD1222 COVID-19 vaccine. Using immunoSEQ multiplex PCR, the repertoire was profiled, and TCRdb retains in-frame clones only, with some absent. The sample lists tens of thousands of clones; approximately 90% were seen once. Sequenced here: peripheral blood, sampled on day 0 of AZD1222 vaccination. The receptors stem from an adult in good health.

This chain links TRBV10-2 with TRBJ2-5; 7 nucleotides match TRBD1. This CDR3 spans 16 amino acids. After removal of 2 bases from V and 1 base from J, the junction contained 7 bases not matched to a gene. CDR1 is WSHSY, CDR2 SAAADI, per germline. The CDR3 is CASSERDRAPQETQYF. In DNA form, the CDR3 reads TGCGCCAGCAGTGAGCGCGACAGGGCTCCCCAAGAGACCCAGTACTTC.

In this sample, this clone turned up once. The chain has TRBV14 and TRBJ2-3; D perhaps matches TRBD2 (6 bases). Germline V gene sequence: CDR1 SGHDN, CDR2 FVKESK. CDR3 length equals 14 residues. Deletions cut 7 bases from V and 4 bases from J, with 15 bases between. In DNA form, the CDR3 reads TGTGCCAGCAACATAGGGAGGACCGCAGATACGCAGTATTTT. This encodes CASNIGRTADTQYF.

The V call is TRBV29-1, the J call TRBJ1-2, with D perhaps matching TRBD1 (5 bases). V was pared by 2 bases and J by 7 bases, with 14 bases between. This CDR3 spans 13 amino acids. Germline V CDR1 and CDR2: SQVTM, ANQGSEA. CDR3 coding DNA: TGCAGCGTTGAAAGTGTGGGGGAATTTGGCTACACCTTC. Amino acids: CSVESVGEFGYTF.

The J gene is TRBJ1-5, the V gene TRBV9; D unclear. V lost 3 bases and J lost 1, with 11 bases in between. In germline, CDR1 is SGDLS, CDR2 YYNGEE. The CDR3 is 15 residues long. This CDR3 is CASSEGGESNQPQHF. The CDR3 DNA reads as TGTGCCAGCAGCGAAGGAGGTGAGAGCAATCAGCCCCAGCATTTT.

The chain carries TRBV5-4 and TRBJ1-2; possibly TRBD1 for D (5 bases). The CDR3 runs 13 residues. Germline CDR1 is SGHNT and CDR2 is YYREEE (reference sequence). V dropped 0 bases and J dropped 4 bases, with 7 bases sitting between them. The CDR3 region has the DNA TGTGCCAGCAGCTTGGGACAGAGCTATGGCTACACCTTC. Protein sequence: CASSLGQSYGYTF.

The chain uses TRBV19 and TRBJ2-1; 10 positions agree with TRBD2. Germline loops: CDR1 LNHDA, CDR2 SQIVND (reference sequence). The V gene end was trimmed by 8 bases and the J gene end by 4 bases; junction bases not matched to a gene: 8. The CDR3 loop spans 15 amino acids. CDR3 protein: CASYGPGLAYNEQFF. CDR3 sequence (DNA): TGTGCCAGTTATGGGCCGGGACTAGCGTACAATGAGCAGTTCTTC.

V gene TRBV11-3 combines with J gene TRBJ2-1; 7 nucleotides match TRBD1. The V segment lost 8 bases and the J segment 8 bases; nucleotides outside the gene matches: 9. The V gene's germline CDR1 is SGHNT and CDR2 YENEEA. CDR3 length: 13 amino acids. Here the CDR3 reads CASQKTGWHEQFF. CDR3 sequence (DNA): TGTGCCAGCCAAAAGACAGGGTGGCATGAGCAGTTCTTC. Combining the CDR3 with reference TRBV11-3 and TRBJ2-1 gives the whole variable domain EAGVVQSPRYKIIEKKQPVAFWCNPISGHNTLYWYLQNLGQGPELLIRYENEEAVDDSQLPKDRFSAERLKGVDSTLKIQPAELGDSAVYLCASQKTGWHEQFFGPGTRLTVL.